This T cell receptor (beta chain) was profiled in a study of Ad26.COV2.S vaccination and SARS-CoV-2 variants. Whole-study findings and limits: Breadth and depth estimates from TCRs may understate total T cell responses.

In the case of this clone: Its antigen is undetermined.

As to treatment: around 19 received Ad26.COV2.S at low or high dose, single or two shots; several received placebo; per-sample allocation not given. Sampling was performed 63 days after the first vaccine or placebo injection. Ad26 vector vaccine expressed Wuhan-strain SARS-CoV-2 spike. Using immunoSEQ multiplex PCR, the repertoire was profiled, and TCRdb retains in-frame clones only, with some absent. The sample contains over 350,000 clones, less than 90% of which appear only once. In germline, CDR1 is MNHNS, CDR2 SASEGT. V was cut by 3 bases and J by 5 bases, with 7 bases left in between. This CDR3 has 12 residues.

The sequencing here drew on peripheral blood, taken in a trial of Ad26.COV2.S vaccine versus placebo. This chain links TRBV6-1 with TRBJ1-2, with no clear D. The source is a person between 18 and 65 years old who received the Ad26.COV2.S COVID-19 vaccine or a placebo. This CDR3 is CASSEIGYGYTF. CDR3 DNA sequence: TGTGCCAGCAGTGAGATTGGGTATGGCTACACCTTC.